This T cell receptor beta chain was found in a study of identical twins. General study results and limits: It was possible that invariant MAIT and iNKT cells partly confounded the zero-insertion analyses.

TCRdb processed the 5' RACE reads anew with MiXCR; each CDR3 protein has one entry. The table lists 500,000 to 650,000 distinct CDR3 sequences, 7.1% of them singletons. This clonotype came up many times. Its antigen remains unidentified. CDR3 size: 15 residues. The germline V gene encodes CDR1 MNHEY and CDR2 SVGEGT. Trimming at V came to 5 bases and at J to 4 bases, leaving 8 bases not matched to a gene. In addition, the sample was reused for a study of yellow fever vaccine responses in identical twins.

Sequencing was performed on PBMCs. The V gene is TRBV6-2 or TRBV6-3, the J gene TRBJ2-1; 7 nucleotides agree with TRBD2. The source of this sequence is a woman aged 18-29 years in good health. The CDR3 protein is CASSPGLTSYNEQFF. The DNA of the CDR3 is TGTGCCAGCAGTCCGGGACTAACATCTTACAATGAGCAGTTCTTC.